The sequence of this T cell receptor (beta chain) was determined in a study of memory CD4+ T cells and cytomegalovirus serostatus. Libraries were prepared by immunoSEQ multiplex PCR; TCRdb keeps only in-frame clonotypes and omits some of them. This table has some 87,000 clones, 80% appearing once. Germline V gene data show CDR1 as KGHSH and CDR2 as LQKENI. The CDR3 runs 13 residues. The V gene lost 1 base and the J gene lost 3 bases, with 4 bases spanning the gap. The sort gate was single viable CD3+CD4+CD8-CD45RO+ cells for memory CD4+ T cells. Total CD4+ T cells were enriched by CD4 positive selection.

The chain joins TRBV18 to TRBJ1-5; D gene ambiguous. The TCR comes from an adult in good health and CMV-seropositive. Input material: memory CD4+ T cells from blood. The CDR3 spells CASSPQYNQPQHF. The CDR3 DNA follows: TGTGCCAGCTCACCACAGTACAATCAGCCCCAGCATTTT.